What follows are 18 T cell receptor beta chains derived from one specimen sequenced in a study of cytomegalovirus exposure and HLA in healthy donors. Both 60 Vbeta primers and 13 Jbeta primers went into the PCR. Clones were sequenced by immunoSEQ multiplex PCR, and TCRdb holds only the in-frame ones, with some missing. The repertoire holds some 130,000 clones, with about four fifths as singletons. Sequenced material: PBMCs. Source of these receptors: a middle-aged woman in good health and CMV-seronegative.

This clone was found a few times. The V gene is TRBV5-6, the J gene TRBJ1-2; TRBD1 aligns across 8 bases. CDR1 is SGHDT and CDR2 is YYEEEE in the germline V gene. Trimming removed 5 bases from V and 4 bases from J; junction bases left unmatched: 10. The CDR3 has 15 residues. The DNA for the CDR3 is TGTGCCAGCAGGGGATTACAGGGGGGTTCCTATGGCTACACCTTC. It yields the protein CASRGLQGGSYGYTF.

V usage is TRBV2 and J usage is TRBJ1-2, with D possibly being TRBD1 (6 bases). The CDR3 totals 14 residues. CDR1 and CDR2 (germline): SNHLY, FYNNEI. V was pared by 7 bases and J by 1 base, with 13 bases between. Here the CDR3 reads CASTETGLNYGYTF. CDR3 in DNA: TGTGCCAGCACGGAGACAGGACTTAACTATGGCTACACCTTC.

This clone was detected only a few times. CDR3 sequence (DNA): TGCGCCAGCACCTGGGACAGCTCGAACACCGGGGAGCTGTTTTTT. Its translation: CASTWDSSNTGELFF. The chain joins TRBV4-1 to TRBJ2-2; 7 bases map to TRBD1. The CDR3 has 15 residues. Germline V lookup: CDR1 MGHRA, CDR2 YSYEKL. Losses at the gene ends were 7 bases for V and 0 bases for J; bases not matched to a gene: 5.

This chain links TRBV10-3 with TRBJ1-1; 9 bases are shared with TRBD1. V lost 4 bases, J lost 8 bases, and 17 bases stayed unmatched. This CDR3 has 17 amino acids. CDR1 ENHRY and CDR2 SYGVKD come from the germline V gene. In DNA, the CDR3 is TGTGCCATCAGTGCCGACCCCCCCGGGACAGGGAGTTCGGAAGCTTTCTTT. As protein: CAISADPPGTGSSEAFF.

This chain joins TRBV5-6 and TRBJ1-6, with D possibly being TRBD1 (6 bases). The V and J ends lost 4 bases and 2 bases respectively, with 16 bases between them. The CDR3 contains 17 residues. The germline V gene encodes CDR1 SGHDT and CDR2 YYEEEE. CDR3 in amino acids: CASSQRTTGTYNSPLHF. CDR3 bases: TGTGCCAGCAGCCAACGCACCACAGGGACCTATAATTCACCCCTCCACTTT.

This clone was counted once. This sequence joins TRBV5-6 and TRBJ1-6; no firm D call. Germline CDR1 SGHDT, CDR2 YYEEEE. V was pared by 0 bases and J by 8 bases, with 6 bases between. This CDR3 is built from 13 residues. In DNA, the CDR3 is TGTGCCAGCAGCTTGGCCGCGGATTCACCCCTCCACTTT. Encoded protein: CASSLAADSPLHF.

On this clone: Other DNA sequences within the sample encode an identical CDR3. The chain employs TRBV11-2 and TRBJ2-2; the D is unclear. V lost 5 bases to trimming and J lost 2 bases, with 3 bases between them. Germline lookup yields CDR1 SGHAT and CDR2 FQNNGV. The length of the CDR3 is 12 residues. The CDR3 protein is CASSLNTGELFF. CDR3 DNA: TGTGCCAGCAGCCTTAACACCGGGGAGCTGTTTTTT.

The chain carries TRBV27 and TRBJ2-3; 13 positions match TRBD2. There are 15 residues in the CDR3. The germline CDR1 and CDR2 sequences are MNHEY and SMNVEV (reference sequence). The V and J ends lost 8 bases and 2 bases, in that order; junction bases with no gene match: 4. This chain's CDR3 is CASRTSGGATDTQYF. CDR3 DNA: TGTGCCAGCCGAACTAGCGGGGGGGCCACAGATACGCAGTATTTT.

The chain combines TRBV5-1 with TRBJ1-5, with a tentative D call TRBD1 (5 bases). The V end lost 4 bases, the J end lost 2 bases, and 10 bases lay between the germline ends. CDR1 SGHRS and CDR2 YFSETQ come from the germline V gene. This CDR3 contains 14 residues. The CDR3 is CASSQDSRNQPQHF. CDR3 DNA: TGCGCCAGCAGCCAAGACAGTCGCAATCAGCCCCAGCATTTT.

This chain links TRBV6-5 with TRBJ2-7, with D possibly being TRBD2 (6 bases). The CDR3 spans 15 residues. Deletions cut 0 bases from V and 0 bases from J, with 9 bases between. Germline V gene data show CDR1 as MNHEY and CDR2 as SVGAGI. The CDR3 sequence: CASSYSRGSSYEQYF. The DNA for the CDR3 is TGTGCCAGCAGTTACTCGCGGGGTAGCTCCTACGAGCAGTACTTC.

The rearrangement links TRBV6-1 to TRBJ2-7; perhaps TRBD2 as D (7 bases). The CDR3 runs 15 residues. The V and J ends lost 6 bases and 6 bases respectively, with 21 bases between them. The germline CDR1 and CDR2 sequences are MNHNS and SASEGT. CDR3 protein: CASSKRGGGPVEQYF. CDR3 nucleotide sequence: TGTGCCAGCAGCAAAAGGGGAGGGGGGCCCGTCGAGCAGTACTTC.

The V gene is TRBV28, the J gene TRBJ1-1; no clear D gene. Germline V gives CDR1 MDHEN, CDR2 SYDVKM. V was cut by 1 base and J by 2 bases, with 8 bases left in between. The length of the CDR3 is 14 residues. This CDR3 is CASSLYPQNTEAFF. CDR3 nucleotide sequence: TGTGCCAGCAGTTTATATCCCCAAAACACTGAAGCTTTCTTT.

The chain couples TRBV9 to TRBJ1-3; TRBD1 aligns across 7 bases. The CDR3 length is 17 residues. V dropped 0 bases and J dropped 0; count of bases not matched to a gene: 6. Germline CDR1 and CDR2: SGDLS and YYNGEE. Here the CDR3 reads CASSVVGGRSSGNTIYF. In DNA, the CDR3 is TGTGCCAGCAGCGTAGTAGGGGGCAGAAGCTCTGGAAACACCATATATTTT. Drawing the rest from reference TRBV9 and TRBJ1-3, the complete variable domain is DSGVTQTPKHLITATGQRVTLRCSPRSGDLSVYWYQQSLDQGLQFLIQYYNGEERAKGNILERFSAQQFPDLHSELNLSSLELGDSALYFCASSVVGGRSSGNTIYFGEGSWLTVV.

V gene TRBV5-1 combines with J gene TRBJ2-2; 7 positions match TRBD1. Trimming cost V 5 bases and J 1 base; bases outside gene matches: 2. Germline V lookup: CDR1 SGHRS, CDR2 YFSETQ. The CDR3 is 14 amino acids. CDR3 sequence: CASRGQENTGELFF. Written as DNA, the CDR3 is TGCGCCAGCAGAGGACAGGAGAACACCGGGGAGCTGTTTTTT.

The rearrangement joins TRBV6-5 to TRBJ1-2, with 10 bases identical to TRBD1. Germline assignment: CDR1 MNHEY and CDR2 SVGAGI. The length of the CDR3 is 14 residues. After removal of 5 bases from V and 2 bases from J, the junction contained 2 bases not matched to a gene. CDR3 in amino acids: CASSRDRGNYGYTF. The CDR3 DNA follows: TGTGCCAGCAGTCGGGACAGGGGAAACTATGGCTACACCTTC.

The rearrangement joins TRBV6-6 to TRBJ2-7; 10 nucleotides align to TRBD1. Per germline, CDR1 MNHNY and CDR2 SVGAGI (reference sequence). The CDR3 totals 14 residues. The trim removed 2 bases at V and 3 bases at J, leaving 1 base unmatched. CDR3 loop: CASSYGQGVYEQYF. CDR3 coding DNA: TGTGCCAGCAGTTACGGACAGGGGGTCTACGAGCAGTACTTC.

This chain connects TRBV28 to TRBJ1-6, with D possibly TRBD1 on 6 matching bases. V lost 2 bases and J lost 0, with 11 bases in between. Germline values: CDR1 MDHEN, CDR2 SYDVKM. The CDR3 length is 17 residues. CDR3 in amino acids: CASSLPTGSSYNSPLHF. The DNA of the CDR3 is TGTGCCAGCAGTTTACCCACAGGGAGCTCCTATAATTCACCCCTCCACTTT.

The chain employs TRBV6-5 and TRBJ1-2; D is possibly TRBD1 (6 bases). The ends were cut back, 4 bases at V and 4 bases at J, with 7 bases in the middle. CDR3 length equals 12 residues. CDR1 and CDR2 (germline): MNHEY, SVGAGI. CDR3 nucleotide sequence: TGTGCCAGCAGTTTAGGGGGCTATGGCTACACCTTC. Residues: CASSLGGYGYTF.